This is a list of T cell receptor beta chains from one sample in a study of identical twins. One entry per CDR3 protein results from TCRdb running MiXCR on the 5' RACE reads. The sample carries around 470,000 distinct CDR3 sequences, 13% to 15% recorded once. Separately, the same data were catalogued under a study of yellow fever vaccine responses in identical twins.

Specimen: CD4+ T cells sorted from blood. The source is a woman aged 18 to 35 in good health. CDR3s include the opening cysteine and the closing phenylalanine or tryptophan. D genes are given only for firm matches. Rows give clone size only sometimes, using once, few, many, or a class for an expanded clone.

V gene: TRBV5-4; J gene: TRBJ2-3; D gene: TRBD2; clone size: -; CDR3 protein: CASSLDLAGTDTQYF; CDR3 DNA: TGTGCCAGCAGCTTGGATCTAGCGGGAACAGATACGCAGTATTTT
V gene: TRBV11-1; J gene: TRBJ1-6; D gene: TRBD1; clone size: -; CDR3 protein: CASSLDRGGNALHF; CDR3 DNA: TGTGCCAGCAGCCTGGACAGGGGCGGAAACGCCCTCCACTTT
V gene: TRBV6-2/TRBV6-3; J gene: TRBJ2-2; D gene: -; clone size: -; CDR3 protein: CASSYSFGTGELFF; CDR3 DNA: TGTGCCAGCAGTTACAGTTTTGGTACCGGGGAGCTGTTTTTT
V gene: TRBV5-4; J gene: TRBJ2-7; D gene: -; clone size: few; CDR3 protein: CASSEKPDSSYEQYF; CDR3 DNA: TGTGCCAGCAGCGAAAAACCGGACAGCTCCTACGAGCAGTACTTC
V gene: TRBV11-2; J gene: TRBJ1-5; D gene: -; clone size: few; CDR3 protein: CASSLVAGGQPQHF; CDR3 DNA: TGTGCCAGCAGCTTAGTGGCCGGGGGGCAGCCCCAGCATTTT
V gene: TRBV5-1; J gene: TRBJ2-3; D gene: -; clone size: many; CDR3 protein: CASSLSGDTQYF; CDR3 DNA: TGTGCCAGCTCACTCTCAGGGGATACGCAGTATTTT
V gene: TRBV20-1; J gene: TRBJ2-5; D gene: TRBD2; clone size: -; CDR3 protein: CSASLAGVQETQYF; CDR3 DNA: TGCAGTGCATCACTAGCGGGGGTACAAGAGACCCAGTACTTC
V gene: TRBV20-1; J gene: TRBJ2-1; D gene: -; clone size: -; CDR3 protein: CSARDLTGELFDEQFF; CDR3 DNA: TGCAGTGCTAGAGATCTTACGGGAGAGCTTTTCGATGAGCAGTTCTTC
V gene: TRBV5-1; J gene: TRBJ2-3; D gene: -; clone size: many; CDR3 protein: CASSLGNRVGRATDTQYF; CDR3 DNA: TGCGCCAGCAGCTTGGGAAACAGGGTTGGACGGGCCACAGATACGCAGTATTTT
V gene: TRBV11-2; J gene: TRBJ1-3; D gene: TRBD1; clone size: -; CDR3 protein: CASSLTGGFGNTIYF; CDR3 DNA: TGTGCCAGCAGCTTAACAGGGGGCTTTGGAAACACCATATATTTT
V gene: TRBV10-3; J gene: TRBJ2-3; D gene: TRBD1; clone size: many; CDR3 protein: CAISLRDSSDTQYF; CDR3 DNA: TGTGCCATCAGTCTCCGGGACAGCTCCGATACGCAGTATTTT
V gene: TRBV11-1; J gene: TRBJ2-2; D gene: TRBD2; clone size: -; CDR3 protein: CASSSKGLALLANTGELFF; CDR3 DNA: TGTGCCAGCAGCTCCAAGGGACTAGCGCTCCTGGCGAACACCGGGGAGCTGTTTTTT
V gene: TRBV5-1; J gene: TRBJ1-1; D gene: -; clone size: few; CDR3 protein: CASSPDTTGNTEAFF; CDR3 DNA: TGCGCCAGCAGCCCCGATACCACAGGGAACACTGAAGCTTTCTTT
V gene: TRBV12-3/TRBV12-4; J gene: TRBJ2-3; D gene: TRBD2; clone size: few; CDR3 protein: CASTPGLATDTQYF; CDR3 DNA: TGTGCCAGCACCCCGGGACTAGCGACAGATACGCAGTATTTT
V gene: TRBV7-8; J gene: TRBJ2-3; D gene: TRBD2; clone size: few; CDR3 protein: CASSLMGLGLAGSDTQYF; CDR3 DNA: TGTGCCAGCAGTTTAATGGGATTGGGACTAGCGGGCTCAGATACGCAGTATTTT
V gene: TRBV20-1; J gene: TRBJ2-6; D gene: -; clone size: -; CDR3 protein: CSASEFSGANVLTF; CDR3 DNA: TGCAGTGCTAGTGAATTTTCCGGGGCCAACGTCCTGACTTTC
V gene: TRBV3-1; J gene: TRBJ2-1; D gene: -; clone size: many; CDR3 protein: CASSQDQGTHREQFF; CDR3 DNA: TGTGCCAGCAGCCAAGATCAGGGGACCCATCGGGAGCAGTTCTTC
V gene: TRBV9; J gene: TRBJ2-5; D gene: -; clone size: -; CDR3 protein: CASSVGSKETQYF; CDR3 DNA: TGTGCCAGCAGCGTCGGATCTAAGGAGACCCAGTACTTC
V gene: TRBV6-5; J gene: TRBJ2-3; D gene: -; clone size: few; CDR3 protein: CASSYNRNTDTQYF; CDR3 DNA: TGTGCCAGCAGTTACAACAGGAACACAGATACGCAGTATTTT
V gene: TRBV20-1; J gene: TRBJ2-7; D gene: -; clone size: many; CDR3 protein: CSARRTDFSYEQYF; CDR3 DNA: TGCAGTGCTAGACGGACGGACTTCTCCTACGAGCAGTACTTC
V gene: TRBV20-1; J gene: TRBJ1-4; D gene: TRBD1; clone size: many; CDR3 protein: CSAIGTGEEKLFF; CDR3 DNA: TGCAGTGCTATCGGGACAGGGGAGGAAAAACTGTTTTTT
V gene: TRBV7-7; J gene: TRBJ2-5; D gene: -; clone size: -; CDR3 protein: CASSSDIQETQYF; CDR3 DNA: TGTGCTAGCAGCTCAGATATTCAAGAGACCCAGTACTTC
V gene: TRBV12-3/TRBV12-4; J gene: TRBJ1-5; D gene: -; clone size: many; CDR3 protein: CASRTDSNQPQHF; CDR3 DNA: TGTGCCAGCAGGACCGACAGCAATCAGCCCCAGCATTTT
V gene: TRBV9; J gene: TRBJ2-3; D gene: TRBD2; clone size: -; CDR3 protein: CASSSRAGGPDTQYF; CDR3 DNA: TGTGCCAGCAGCTCACGAGCGGGGGGGCCAGATACGCAGTATTTT
V gene: TRBV24-1; J gene: TRBJ2-7; D gene: TRBD2; clone size: few; CDR3 protein: CATSDQPTWEGTSTGYEQYF; CDR3 DNA: TGTGCCACCAGTGATCAACCGACTTGGGAGGGCACCTCCACGGGCTACGAGCAGTACTTC
V gene: TRBV6-1; J gene: TRBJ2-7; D gene: TRBD2; clone size: -; CDR3 protein: CASGARTSGTYEQYF; CDR3 DNA: TGTGCCAGCGGGGCCCGGACTAGCGGAACCTACGAGCAGTACTTC
V gene: TRBV10-3; J gene: TRBJ2-7; D gene: TRBD1; clone size: many; CDR3 protein: CAISTGAYEQYF; CDR3 DNA: TGTGCCATCAGTACAGGGGCCTACGAGCAGTACTTC
V gene: TRBV12-3/TRBV12-4; J gene: TRBJ2-5; D gene: -; clone size: -; CDR3 protein: CASSSARSQKETQYF; CDR3 DNA: TGTGCCAGCAGTTCCGCCAGGTCGCAGAAAGAGACCCAGTACTTC
V gene: TRBV3-1; J gene: TRBJ1-2; D gene: -; clone size: -; CDR3 protein: CASSPRDKANYGYTF; CDR3 DNA: TGTGCCAGCAGCCCCCGGGACAAAGCTAACTATGGCTACACCTTC
V gene: TRBV7-8; J gene: TRBJ2-7; D gene: -; clone size: -; CDR3 protein: CASSLASGPYEQYF; CDR3 DNA: TGTGCCAGCAGCTTAGCTAGCGGTCCCTACGAGCAGTACTTC
V gene: TRBV7-9; J gene: TRBJ2-1; D gene: TRBD2; clone size: few; CDR3 protein: CASSPVAGKRWHEQFF; CDR3 DNA: TGTGCCAGCAGCCCTGTAGCGGGGAAAAGGTGGCATGAGCAGTTCTTC
V gene: TRBV5-1; J gene: TRBJ2-7; D gene: TRBD2; clone size: -; CDR3 protein: CASTRAVAGGLYEQYF; CDR3 DNA: TGCGCCAGCACCCGGGCGGTAGCGGGAGGCCTTTACGAGCAGTACTTC
V gene: TRBV5-1; J gene: TRBJ2-7; D gene: -; clone size: -; CDR3 protein: CASSYGQEQYF; CDR3 DNA: TGCGCCAGCAGCTACGGACAGGAGCAGTACTTC
V gene: TRBV7-8; J gene: TRBJ1-2; D gene: -; clone size: few; CDR3 protein: CASSWSGSFNYGYTF; CDR3 DNA: TGTGCCAGCAGCTGGAGTGGCAGTTTTAACTATGGCTACACCTTC
V gene: TRBV3-1; J gene: TRBJ2-1; D gene: TRBD2; clone size: few; CDR3 protein: CASSPMTSSNEQFF; CDR3 DNA: TGTGCCAGCAGCCCAATGACTAGCAGCAATGAGCAGTTCTTC
V gene: TRBV14; J gene: TRBJ2-3; D gene: -; clone size: -; CDR3 protein: CASSLYGGKSTDTQYF; CDR3 DNA: TGTGCCAGCAGCCTATACGGGGGAAAGAGCACAGATACGCAGTATTTT
V gene: TRBV20-1; J gene: TRBJ2-7; D gene: -; clone size: once; CDR3 protein: CSAGGGVGGYEQYF; CDR3 DNA: TGCAGTGCGGGAGGGGGGGTCGGAGGCTACGAGCAGTACTTC
V gene: TRBV23-1; J gene: TRBJ2-1; D gene: TRBD2; clone size: -; CDR3 protein: CASSQSGLFCRLRDEQFF; CDR3 DNA: TGCGCCAGCAGTCAATCGGGACTATTCTGTCGGTTGCGGGATGAGCAGTTCTTC
V gene: TRBV7-8; J gene: TRBJ2-1; D gene: -; clone size: -; CDR3 protein: CASSLFLRESSYNEQFF; CDR3 DNA: TGTGCCAGCAGCTTATTTTTACGGGAGAGCTCCTACAATGAGCAGTTCTTC